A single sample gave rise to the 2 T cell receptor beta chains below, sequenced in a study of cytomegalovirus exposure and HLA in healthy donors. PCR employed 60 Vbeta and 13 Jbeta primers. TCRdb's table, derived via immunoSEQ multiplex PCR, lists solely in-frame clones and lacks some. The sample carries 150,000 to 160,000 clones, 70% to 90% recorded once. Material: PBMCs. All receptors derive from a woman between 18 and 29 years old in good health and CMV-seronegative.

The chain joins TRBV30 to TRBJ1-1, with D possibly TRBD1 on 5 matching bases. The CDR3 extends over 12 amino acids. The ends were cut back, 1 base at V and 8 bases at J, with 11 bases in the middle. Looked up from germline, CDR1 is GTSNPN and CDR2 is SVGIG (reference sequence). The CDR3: CAWSDRGWEAFF. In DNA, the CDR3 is TGTGCCTGGAGTGACCGGGGGTGGGAAGCTTTCTTT.

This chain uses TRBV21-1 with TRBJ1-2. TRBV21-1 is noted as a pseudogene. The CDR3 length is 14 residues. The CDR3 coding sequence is TGTGCCAGCCGCCCGGGGGGGCCGCGCTATGGCTACACCTTC. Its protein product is CASRPGGPRYGYTF.